The 3 T cell receptor beta chains below come from one sample, sequenced in a study of shared clonotypes between healthy human individuals. Sequencing used immunoSEQ multiplex PCR; TCRdb keeps in-frame clones, though not all of them. The table records 2 million to 2.5 million clones, approximately 94% of them present only once. What was sequenced was naive CD4+ T cells sorted from blood. The subset was: CD45RA+ positively selected. The receptors here all came from a man aged 18 to 29 in good health.

The table lists this clone with a count of one. The sample carries other DNA sequences with the same CDR3. As DNA, the CDR3 is TGCAGCGTTGAAGAAACGGAAGCTTTCTTT. Its translation is CSVEETEAFF. This sequence joins TRBV29-1 and TRBJ1-1; D gene unclear. The CDR3 has 10 residues. Germline CDR1 and CDR2: SQVTM and ANQGSEA. Trimming pared 0 bases from V and 8 bases from J, leaving 4 bases between.

CDR3 loop: CASSQRPSGDNEQFF. In DNA form, the CDR3 reads TGCGCCAGCAGCCAAAGGCCTAGCGGAGACAATGAGCAGTTCTTC. The chain combines TRBV4-3 with TRBJ2-1, with 7 bases fitting TRBD2. The CDR3 contains 15 residues. V was pared by 2 bases and J by 5 bases, with 6 bases of the junction left unmatched. Germline CDR1 is LGHNA and CDR2 is YSLEER.

The chain carries TRBV19 and TRBJ1-3; D unclear. The CDR3 loop spans 16 amino acids. Deletions cut 2 bases from V and 3 bases from J, with 14 bases between. Germline values: CDR1 LNHDA, CDR2 SQIVND (reference sequence). CDR3 coding DNA: TGTGCCAGTAGTATAAAGTCCCAAGGTGGTGGAAACACCATATATTTT. Translating gives CASSIKSQGGGNTIYF.